This entry concerns a single TCR beta chain. Its antigen remains unidentified. Possible read error: a much larger clone is one base away. This record belongs to a study of breast tumors, draining lymph nodes, adjacent tissues. The lymph nodes were axillary draining lymph nodes from breast cancer patients. The length of the CDR3 is 14 residues. Germline CDR1 reads MNHNS; CDR2 reads SASEGT. The ends were cut back, 8 bases at V and 7 bases at J, with 20 bases in the middle. Study observations and caveats: The lymph node origin of tumor T cells was framed as consistent with a hypothesis, not demonstrated.

A single record per CDR3 protein comes from TCRdb applying MiXCR to the multiplex PCR reads. The profile shows around 290,000 distinct CDR3 sequences, 30% of them singletons. The source of this sequence is a female donor with breast cancer. Some clones in this sample may be carry-over from other donors' samples. The chain uses TRBV6-1 and TRBJ1-2; TRBD1 might be the D (5 bases). Sample: axillary lymph node tissue. The DNA for the CDR3 is TGTGCCAGCCCTCCGCCGGGGGAGGGGTCTGGCTACACCTTC. This encodes CASPPPGEGSGYTF.